These 2 T cell receptor beta chains were all obtained from the same sample, sequenced in a study of T cell repertoires in cytomegalovirus infection. TCRdb re-called the reads with MiXCR, one entry per CDR3 protein. The sample includes around 740,000 distinct CDR3 sequences, 35% seen only once; the top ten take around 2.8%. Sequenced material: PBMCs. These receptors came from a human donor in good health (CMV status not recorded). Some clones in this sample may be carry-over from other donors' samples.

The chain employs TRBV19 and TRBJ2-2; D remains ambiguous. V dropped 2 bases and J dropped 6 bases, with 10 bases sitting between them. In germline, CDR1 is LNHDA, CDR2 SQIVND (reference sequence). CDR3 size: 14 residues. CDR3 nucleotide sequence: TGTGCCAGTAGTATATTTACCGGGCCCGGGGAGCTGTTTTTT. This codes for CASSIFTGPGELFF. The whole variable domain, filled in from reference TRBV19 and TRBJ2-2, reads DGGITQSPKYLFRKEGQNVTLSCEQNLNHDAMYWYRQDPGQGLRLIYYSQIVNDFQKGDIAEGYSVSREKKESFPLTVTSAQKNPTAFYLCASSIFTGPGELFFGEGSRLTVL.

This clonotype was observed a handful of times. The gene calls are TRBV28 and TRBJ1-5; D might be TRBD1 (5 bases). This CDR3 region has 13 residues. The germline V and J ends were trimmed by 1 base and 12 bases, with 13 bases remaining between them. Germline CDR1 reads MDHEN; CDR2 reads SYDVKM. CDR3 residues: CASSLSGERSQHF. CDR3 bases: TGTGCCAGCAGTTTATCGGGGGAGAGGAGCCAGCATTTT.